This TCR beta chain derives from a study of blood T cell repertoires in COVID-19. Turning to the study itself: Samples taken during acute and convalescent COVID-19 were collected in the United States, Italy and Spain. In each case, the material was cDNA or gDNA derived from T cells, B-cell-depleted T cells, or PBMCs.

Trimming removed 3 bases from V and 0 bases from J, with 12 bases in between. Germline lookup yields CDR1 SGHRS and CDR2 YFSETQ. The CDR3 is 15 residues long. Per the authors' pipeline: Quantification of nucleated cells was approximated via reference gene primer amplification. Only in-frame clones appear in the TCRdb table, and some are missing; sequencing was by immunoSEQ multiplex PCR. The V and J calls and clone size were taken over from that table, and D and trimming were inferred from the DNA. The data contain more than 30,000 clones, about 94% of them singletons. V gene TRBV5-1 combines with J gene TRBJ1-1; no clear D gene. The sequence was obtained from a human donor with active COVID-19. The donor label of this sample is uncertain. Sequences were obtained from peripheral blood. The CDR3 coding sequence is TGCGCCAGCAGCTCAAAAGAGGCTTTGAACACTGAAGCTTTCTTT. It is translated as CASSSKEALNTEAFF.